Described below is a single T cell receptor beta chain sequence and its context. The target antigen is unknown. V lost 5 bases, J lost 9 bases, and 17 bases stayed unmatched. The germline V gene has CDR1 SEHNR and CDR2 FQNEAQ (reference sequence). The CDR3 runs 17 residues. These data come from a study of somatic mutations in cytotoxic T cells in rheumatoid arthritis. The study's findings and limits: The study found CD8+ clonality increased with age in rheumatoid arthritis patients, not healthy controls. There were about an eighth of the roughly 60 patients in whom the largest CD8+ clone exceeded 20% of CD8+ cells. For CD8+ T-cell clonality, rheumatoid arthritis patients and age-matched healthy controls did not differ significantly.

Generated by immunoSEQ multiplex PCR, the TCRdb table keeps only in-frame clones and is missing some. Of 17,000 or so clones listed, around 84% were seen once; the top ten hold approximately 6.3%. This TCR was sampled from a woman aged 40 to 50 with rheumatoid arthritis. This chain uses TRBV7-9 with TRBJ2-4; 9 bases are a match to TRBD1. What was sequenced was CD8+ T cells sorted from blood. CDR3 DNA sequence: TGTGCCAGCAGCCCCGGGGGACAGGGCGGGTTCTACAGCATTCAGTACTTC. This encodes CASSPGGQGGFYSIQYF.